A single T cell receptor beta chain is shown here with its context. Its binding antigen is unknown. The sample holds no much larger clone one base away, and base qualities are not on file. This sample stems from a study of blood T cell repertoires in COVID-19 (dated by TCRdb to the early 2020s). Notes on the research overall: Samples covering the acute and convalescent phases of COVID-19 were provided by collaborators in the United States, Italy and Spain. The material from the prospective study consisted of cDNA or gDNA derived from T cells, B-cell-depleted T cells, or PBMCs. The dataset comprised deeply sampled blood TCRbeta repertoires from subjects exposed to, actively infected with, or recovered from COVID-19. The repertoires were released in a freely available public database intended as a resource for research on the immune response to SARS-CoV-2. The samples were drawn from two sources: the first 160 participants of the ongoing ImmuneRACE study, and 1,000 to 1,500 subjects contributed by 6 global collaborators. Sample metadata almost always included a de-identified subject ID, COVID-19 status, age in years and sex. HLA class I and class II types, where available, came from metadata supplied by the sample provider rather than from assay-based typing. The investigation overall reported the following: The amount of clinical and demographic metadata varied by source and participant and was provided uncurated.

Whole blood was collected in K2EDTA tubes by collaborating institutions according to the institutions' own protocols. Collaborator samples were shipped for TCRbeta analysis as frozen whole blood, isolated PBMCs, or DNA extracted from either sample type. The immunoSEQ Assay, a bias-controlled multiplex PCR, was used to amplify TCRbeta CDR3 regions from genomic DNA. The authors' analysis ran thus. The number of nucleated cells in each sample was estimated from the amplification of reference gene primers within the assay. Sequence reads were collapsed and filtered to measure the absolute abundance of every unique TCRbeta CDR3 rearrangement. For each sample, productive Simpson clonality was calculated as the square root of Simpson's diversity index over productive rearrangements. Entries here come from immuneACCESS through TCRdb and include only in-frame sequences with V and J called. Some clones fail to appear in such tables; in the studies checked, an unresolved V gene covers under half of the shortfall, and the cause of the remainder is unknown. D and trimming were read from the DNA, whereas the V and J calls and clone size are those reported in that table. Counted in this sample were around 250,000 clones; around 85% of them appeared once. The ten largest make up under 6.5% of the sample.

The clonotype was recovered from a man in his fifties or sixties with acute or convalescent COVID-19. Sequences were obtained from peripheral blood.

The sequence in DNA is TGTGCCAGCAGCCGGGACACCTCGCATGTCTACACCTTC. This yields the protein CASSRDTSHVYTF. This chain joins TRBV27 to TRBJ1-2; TRBD1 is a weak D gene call, 6 bases matching. The germline V gene encodes CDR1 MNHEY and CDR2 SMNVEV (reference sequence). V and J are truncated by 6 bases and 10 bases respectively, leaving an intervening sequence of 18 bases. Measured from the cysteine to the phenylalanine, the CDR3 is 13 residues long. Only the CDR3 DNA stays, 39 bases, in frame from base 1.